Below, 26 T cell receptor beta chains from the same sample are listed, as sequenced in a study of response to subunit inactivated influenza vaccine. Each CDR3 protein is one row after TCRdb ran MiXCR on the RT-PCR reads. The data hold over 400,000 distinct CDR3 sequences, with roughly 13% observed a single time. This specimen was PBMCs from blood, taken more than 35 days after vaccination. The receptors derive from a man aged 50-60 years who received an inactivated influenza vaccine.

V gene TRBV5-6 combines with J gene TRBJ2-1; possible D gene TRBD2, 6 bases. This CDR3 has 16 amino acids. Germline assignment: CDR1 SGHDT and CDR2 YYEEEE. Trimming took 4 bases from V and 8 from J, leaving 22 bases between them. CDR3 sequence: CASSLPGLTVKYEQFF. Here the CDR3 DNA reads TGTGCCAGCAGCCTACCGGGACTCACCGTTAAGTATGAGCAGTTCTTC.

This clonotype was detected ten times or more. The rearrangement uses TRBV5-1 and TRBJ1-2; D gene unclear. Germline V CDR1 and CDR2: SGHRS, YFSETQ. V was shortened by 0 bases and J by 4 bases, with 7 bases between the two germline ends. This CDR3 region has 13 residues. CDR3 sequence: CASSLDFGYGYTF. DNA of the CDR3: TGCGCCAGCAGCTTGGACTTCGGCTATGGCTACACCTTC.

The chain recombines TRBV10-3 with TRBJ2-5; D call uncertain. With 7 bases removed from V and 4 bases from J, the gap between germline ends came to 7 bases. The germline V gene encodes CDR1 ENHRY and CDR2 SYGVKD. This CDR3 is built from 11 residues. The CDR3 sequence: CAIKTGETQYF. The CDR3 DNA sequence: TGTGCCATCAAAACTGGAGAGACCCAGTACTTC.

This clonotype was counted a few times. The V call is TRBV7-2, the J call TRBJ2-1; no clear D gene. CDR1 SGHTA and CDR2 FQGNSA come from the germline V gene. V shed 3 bases and J shed 11 bases, with 14 bases lying between them. The CDR3 covers 13 residues. CDR3 DNA: TGTGCCAGCAGCTTCTCTGAGTCCGGTAAGCAGTTCTTC. Residues: CASSFSESGKQFF.

This sequence joins TRBV12-3 or TRBV12-4 and TRBJ1-5; D unresolved. This CDR3 has 15 amino acids. Trimming removed 5 bases from V and 5 bases from J, with 16 bases in between. The CDR3 loop reads CASSTSARIHQPQHF. CDR3 coding DNA: TGTGCCAGCAGTACTAGCGCCAGGATCCATCAGCCCCAGCATTTT.

The chain links TRBV12-3 or TRBV12-4 to TRBJ2-1; 14 positions match TRBD2. Germline trimming cut 5 bases from V and 2 bases from J; bases unmatched to any gene: 11. The CDR3 is made up of 19 amino acids. The CDR3 coding sequence is TGTGCCAGCAGTCACCCCTCCGGACTAGCGGGGGGACCCTACAATGAGCAGTTCTTC. Translation: CASSHPSGLAGGPYNEQFF.

Only a few counts were recorded for this clonotype. The chain is built from TRBV3-1 and TRBJ2-7; 7 bases fit TRBD2. V trimming: 3 bases; J trimming: 2 bases; junction bases outside the gene matches: 7. Germline CDR1 is LGHDT and CDR2 is YNNKEL (reference sequence). The CDR3 has 15 amino acids. This CDR3 reads CASSQASGQTYEQYF. DNA of the CDR3: TGTGCCAGCAGCCAGGCTAGCGGACAAACCTACGAGCAGTACTTC.

Many counts were recorded for this clonotype. The chain carries TRBV6-1 and TRBJ1-4; no clear D. Germline CDR1 reads MNHNS; CDR2 reads SASEGT. The CDR3 length is 14 residues. V shed 6 bases and J shed 5 bases, with 13 bases lying between them. CDR3 residues: CASSTSGLNEKLFF. The CDR3 DNA reads TGTGCCAGCAGCACGTCCGGATTAAATGAAAAACTGTTTTTT.

This clonotype came up a few times. The chain employs TRBV7-6 and TRBJ2-1, with TRBD2 matching over 8 bases. Germline CDR1 SGHVS, CDR2 FNYEAQ. The J segment lost 8 bases and the V segment lost 3 bases, leaving 6 bases of the junction unmatched. The CDR3 covers 14 residues. Written as DNA, the CDR3 is TGTGCCAGCAGCTTCGGCGGGGGGCGCGATGAGCAGTTCTTC. Protein sequence: CASSFGGGRDEQFF.

The table lists this clonotype with a few counts. The rearrangement uses TRBV10-1 and TRBJ1-1; D is unclear. Germline-derived CDR1 and CDR2 are WNHNN and SYGVQD (reference sequence). This CDR3 is 13 amino acids long. Deletions cut 4 bases from V and 2 bases from J, with 8 bases between. The CDR3 protein is CASSGVENTEAFF. Written as DNA, the CDR3 is TGCGCCAGCAGTGGGGTAGAAAACACTGAAGCTTTCTTT.

This clonotype was detected a few times. The V gene is TRBV20-1, the J gene TRBJ2-1; 9 nucleotides line up with TRBD1. V shed 7 bases and J 5 bases; nucleotides not matched to a gene: 6. The CDR3 totals 13 residues. Germline CDR1 is DFQATT and CDR2 is SNEGSKA (reference sequence). The CDR3 reads CSVPRDRDNEQFF. The CDR3 coding sequence is TGCAGTGTTCCACGGGACAGGGACAATGAGCAGTTCTTC.

Many counts were recorded for this clonotype. The chain carries TRBV5-1 and TRBJ2-1; 7 nucleotides agree with TRBD1. The length of the CDR3 is 14 residues. The junction had 10 bases not matched to a gene; V was cut back by 7 bases and J by 6 bases. Germline-derived CDR1 and CDR2 are SGHRS and YFSETQ. The CDR3 reads CASENRGGSNEQFF. As DNA, the CDR3 is TGCGCCAGCGAAAACAGGGGCGGGTCCAATGAGCAGTTCTTC.

The J gene is TRBJ2-7, the V gene TRBV5-6; D unclear. Germline V gene sequence: CDR1 SGHDT, CDR2 YYEEEE. Trimming removed 2 bases at V and 3 bases at J, with 6 bases between. The CDR3 is 12 amino acids. The CDR3: CASSFAFYEQYF. The CDR3 region has the DNA TGTGCCAGCAGCTTCGCCTTCTACGAGCAGTACTTC.

This clonotype was detected only a few times. This chain links TRBV7-8 with TRBJ2-7; a possible D gene is TRBD1 (5 bases). The CDR3 runs to 15 residues. Germline V gene sequence: CDR1 SGHVS, CDR2 FQNEAQ. The ends were cut back, 4 bases at V and 5 bases at J, with 18 bases in the middle. In DNA form, the CDR3 reads TGTGCCAGCAGCTCTACCGAAGGGGCGCAGGACGAGCAGTACTTC. This codes for CASSSTEGAQDEQYF.

This clonotype was detected a few times. The chain employs TRBV20-1 and TRBJ2-3, with 9 nucleotides matching TRBD2. This CDR3 has 15 amino acids. Germline CDR1 is DFQATT and CDR2 is SNEGSKA (reference sequence). After removal of 2 bases from V and 7 bases from J, the junction contained 10 bases not matched to a gene. The CDR3 spells CSARRQGLAHNTQYF. The CDR3, as DNA: TGCAGTGCTAGACGACAGGGACTAGCACATAATACGCAGTATTTT.

This clonotype has more than one count but fewer than ten. The rearrangement links TRBV6-2 or TRBV6-3 to TRBJ2-1, with 9 bases lining up with TRBD1. Germline loops: CDR1 MNHEY, CDR2 SVGEGT. This CDR3 comprises 13 residues. J gave up 14 bases and V 5 bases, and 10 bases lay outside the gene matches. This chain's CDR3 is CASSQMDRGWEFF. Written as DNA, the CDR3 is TGTGCCAGCAGTCAAATGGACAGGGGTTGGGAGTTCTTC.

This clonotype was recorded at least ten times. The rearrangement uses TRBV7-3 and TRBJ2-3, with D uncertain. With 3 bases removed from V and 4 bases from J, the gap between germline ends came to 11 bases. CDR3 length: 14 amino acids. Looked up from germline, CDR1 is SGHTA and CDR2 is FQGTGA. CDR3 amino acids: CASSFSGLADTQYF. DNA for the CDR3: TGTGCCAGCAGCTTCTCAGGATTGGCAGATACGCAGTATTTT.

This clonotype came up a few times. CDR3 residues: CASKISGTGRETQYF. The CDR3 coding sequence is TGTGCCAGCAAGATCTCCGGGACAGGGAGGGAGACCCAGTACTTC. The chain carries TRBV6-1 and TRBJ2-5, with 9 bases matching TRBD1. This CDR3 spans 15 amino acids. Germline CDR1 and CDR2: MNHNS and SASEGT. J gave up 5 bases and V 7 bases, and 11 bases lay outside the gene matches.

The chain joins TRBV20-1 to TRBJ2-7; 12 bases map to TRBD1. Germline V gene sequence: CDR1 DFQATT, CDR2 SNEGSKA (reference sequence). The CDR3 has 15 residues. V lost 7 bases to trimming and J lost 3 bases; unmatched junction nucleotides: 10. This CDR3 is CSGLPGTGGVYEQYF. For the CDR3, the DNA is TGCAGTGGTCTGCCCGGGACAGGGGGCGTCTACGAGCAGTACTTC.

This clonotype was seen many times. This chain links TRBV6-2 or TRBV6-3 with TRBJ2-5, with D unclear. With 2 bases removed from V and 5 bases from J, the gap between germline ends came to 9 bases. The CDR3 is made up of 13 amino acids. Germline assignment: CDR1 MNHEY and CDR2 SVGEGT. The CDR3 nucleotides are TGTGCCAGCAGTTACAGACATACGGAGACCCAGTACTTC. It codes for CASSYRHTETQYF.

This clonotype was recorded a few times. The chain has TRBV12-3 or TRBV12-4 and TRBJ2-2; a possible D gene is TRBD1 (5 bases). The CDR3 has 16 residues. Trimming took off 2 bases at V and 4 bases at J, with 14 bases between the two ends. The CDR3 bases are TGTGCCAGCAGTTTAAGCCCCCATACAGGCACCGGGGAGCTGTTTTTT. It yields the protein CASSLSPHTGTGELFF.

This clonotype came up a few times. V gene TRBV5-5 combines with J gene TRBJ2-1; 11 bases align to TRBD1. Per the germline V gene, CDR1 is SGHKS and CDR2 is YYEKEE (reference sequence). This CDR3 is 14 amino acids long. V dropped 5 bases and J dropped 7; count of bases not matched to a gene: 5. The CDR3 here is CASSGTGGINEQFF. The DNA of the CDR3 is TGTGCCAGCAGTGGGACAGGGGGTATTAATGAGCAGTTCTTC.

This clonotype was recorded many times. The chain carries TRBV5-6 and TRBJ2-2, with 7 positions matching TRBD2. CDR3 length: 16 amino acids. After removal of 4 bases from V and 3 bases from J, the junction contained 9 bases not matched to a gene. Germline V gene lookup returns CDR1 SGHDT and CDR2 YYEEEE. The CDR3 sequence: CASSAVAGAYTGELFF. The CDR3 DNA is TGTGCCAGCAGCGCTGTTGCGGGAGCCTACACCGGGGAGCTGTTTTTT.

This clonotype has more than one count but fewer than ten. The V gene is TRBV4-2, the J gene TRBJ1-2; D is unresolved. The CDR3 contains 14 residues. Germline V gives CDR1 LGHNA, CDR2 YNFKEQ. The V end was cut by 0 bases, the J end by 4 bases, with 9 bases between. The CDR3: CASSQDPAAYGYTF. In DNA form, the CDR3 reads TGTGCCAGCAGCCAAGATCCGGCGGCCTATGGCTACACCTTC.

This sequence joins TRBV20-1 and TRBJ1-3; no clear D. Trimming stripped 6 bases from V and 0 bases from J, with 6 bases between. The CDR3 has 12 amino acids. CDR1 and CDR2 (germline): DFQATT, SNEGSKA (reference sequence). Written as DNA, the CDR3 is TGCAGTGCCCCGTACTCTGGAAACACCATATATTTT. Protein product: CSAPYSGNTIYF.

There are a few counts of this clonotype. This chain links TRBV4-3 with TRBJ1-2, with D possibly TRBD1 on 5 matching bases. Looked up from germline, CDR1 is LGHNA and CDR2 is YSLEER. V was cut by 0 bases and J by 3 bases, with 14 bases left in between. This CDR3 has 16 residues. The CDR3 sequence is CASSQDLGREDYGYTF. The CDR3 DNA reads as TGCGCCAGCAGCCAAGATCTCGGCAGGGAGGACTATGGCTACACCTTC.